One and the same sample provided the 2 T cell receptor beta chains below, sequenced in a study of CD8 T cells in Susac syndrome. RNA was extracted with the RNeasy kit, and a quantity of roughly 0.5 to 1 ug was reverse transcribed using random hexamers. TCRdb analysed the immunoSEQ multiplex PCR reads with MiXCR anew, one entry per CDR3 protein. The table shows around 150,000 distinct CDR3 sequences, with approximately 93% occurring only once. The sequenced sample was CD8+ T cells from PBMCs. These TCRs come from a human donor in good health.

In this sample, this clonotype turned up once. The V call is TRBV24-1, the J call TRBJ2-1, with D perhaps being TRBD1 or TRBD2 (5 bases each). Germline loops: CDR1 KGHDR, CDR2 SFDVKD. Trimming cost V 8 bases and J 9 bases, with 22 bases left between them. The CDR3 runs to 15 residues. The CDR3 bases are TGTGCCACCACCGATTCGGGGCACCCCGAGAGTGAGCAGTTCTTC. This translates into CATTDSGHPESEQFF.

The DNA for the CDR3 is TGTGCCTGGAGACCGAAGGGCAATCAGCCCCAGCATTTT. This translates into CAWRPKGNQPQHF. The chain employs TRBV30 and TRBJ1-5; no clear D. V lost 3 bases and J lost 2, with 8 bases in between. This CDR3 spans 13 amino acids. Per the germline V gene, CDR1 is GTSNPN and CDR2 is SVGIG (reference sequence).